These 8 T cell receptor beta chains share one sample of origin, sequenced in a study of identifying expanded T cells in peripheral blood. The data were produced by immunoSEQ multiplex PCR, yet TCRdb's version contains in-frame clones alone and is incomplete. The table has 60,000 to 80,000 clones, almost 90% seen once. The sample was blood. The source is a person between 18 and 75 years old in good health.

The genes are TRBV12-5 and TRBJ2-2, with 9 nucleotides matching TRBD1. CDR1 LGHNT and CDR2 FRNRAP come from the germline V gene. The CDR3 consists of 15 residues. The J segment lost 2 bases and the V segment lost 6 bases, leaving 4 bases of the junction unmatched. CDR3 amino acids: CASGLGQGNTGELFF. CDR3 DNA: TGTGCTAGTGGCCTGGGACAGGGAAACACCGGGGAGCTGTTTTTT.

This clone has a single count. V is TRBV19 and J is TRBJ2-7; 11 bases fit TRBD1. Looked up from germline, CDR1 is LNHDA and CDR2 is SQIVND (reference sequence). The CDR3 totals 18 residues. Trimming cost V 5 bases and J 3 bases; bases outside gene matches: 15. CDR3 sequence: CASSPDRMDRGRFYEQYF. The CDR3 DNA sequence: TGTGCCAGTAGTCCGGATCGTATGGACAGGGGGCGCTTCTACGAGCAGTACTTC. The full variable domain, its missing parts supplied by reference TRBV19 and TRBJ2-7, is DGGITQSPKYLFRKEGQNVTLSCEQNLNHDAMYWYRQDPGQGLRLIYYSQIVNDFQKGDIAEGYSVSREKKESFPLTVTSAQKNPTAFYLCASSPDRMDRGRFYEQYFGPGTRLTVT.

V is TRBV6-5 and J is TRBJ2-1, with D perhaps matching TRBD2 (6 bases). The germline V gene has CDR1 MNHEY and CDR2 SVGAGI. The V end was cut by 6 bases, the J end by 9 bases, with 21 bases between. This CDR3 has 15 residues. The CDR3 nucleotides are TGTGCCAGCAGCCGACGCGGGGTGAATGATGGTGAGCAGTTCTTC. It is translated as CASSRRGVNDGEQFF.

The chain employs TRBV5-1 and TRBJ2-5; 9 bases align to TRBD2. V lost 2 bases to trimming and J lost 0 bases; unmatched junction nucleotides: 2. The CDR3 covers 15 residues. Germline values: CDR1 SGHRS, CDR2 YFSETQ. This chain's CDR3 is CASSFQRGDQETQYF. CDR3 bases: TGCGCCAGCAGCTTCCAGCGGGGGGACCAAGAGACCCAGTACTTC.

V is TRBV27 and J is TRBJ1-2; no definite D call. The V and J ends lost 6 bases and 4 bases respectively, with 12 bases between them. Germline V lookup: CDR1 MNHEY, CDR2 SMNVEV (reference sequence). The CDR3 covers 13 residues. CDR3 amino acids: CASSLGHRYGYTF. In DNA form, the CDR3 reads TGTGCCAGCAGCTTGGGCCACCGCTATGGCTACACCTTC.

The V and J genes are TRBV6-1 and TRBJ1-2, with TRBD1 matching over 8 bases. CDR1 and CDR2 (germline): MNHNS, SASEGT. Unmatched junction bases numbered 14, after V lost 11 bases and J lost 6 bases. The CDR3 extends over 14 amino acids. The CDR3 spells CAEGQETFGDGYTF. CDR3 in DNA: TGTGCCGAGGGACAGGAGACCTTTGGAGATGGCTACACCTTC.

The CDR3 DNA is TGTGCCAGCTCATCAGACAGGGTAATGGGCTATGGCTACACCTTC. Its protein is CASSSDRVMGYGYTF. The chain couples TRBV18 to TRBJ1-2; TRBD1 matches 7 bases. CDR1 is KGHSH, CDR2 LQKENI, per germline. The CDR3 has 15 amino acids. The ends lost 5 bases at V and 4 bases at J; junction bases unmatched: 10. Based on the CDR3 plus reference TRBV18 and TRBJ1-2, the full variable domain is NAGVMQNPRHLVRRRGQEARLRCSPMKGHSHVYWYRQLPEEGLKFMVYLQKENIIDESGMPKERFSAEFPKEGPSILRIQQVVRGDSAAYFCASSSDRVMGYGYTFGSGTRLTVV.

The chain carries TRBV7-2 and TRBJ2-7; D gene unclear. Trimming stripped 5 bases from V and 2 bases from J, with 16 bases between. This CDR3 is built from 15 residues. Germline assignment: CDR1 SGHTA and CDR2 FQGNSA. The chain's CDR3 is CASSPGPSRPYEQYF. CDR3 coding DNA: TGTGCCAGCAGCCCTGGGCCAAGTCGACCCTACGAGCAGTACTTC.